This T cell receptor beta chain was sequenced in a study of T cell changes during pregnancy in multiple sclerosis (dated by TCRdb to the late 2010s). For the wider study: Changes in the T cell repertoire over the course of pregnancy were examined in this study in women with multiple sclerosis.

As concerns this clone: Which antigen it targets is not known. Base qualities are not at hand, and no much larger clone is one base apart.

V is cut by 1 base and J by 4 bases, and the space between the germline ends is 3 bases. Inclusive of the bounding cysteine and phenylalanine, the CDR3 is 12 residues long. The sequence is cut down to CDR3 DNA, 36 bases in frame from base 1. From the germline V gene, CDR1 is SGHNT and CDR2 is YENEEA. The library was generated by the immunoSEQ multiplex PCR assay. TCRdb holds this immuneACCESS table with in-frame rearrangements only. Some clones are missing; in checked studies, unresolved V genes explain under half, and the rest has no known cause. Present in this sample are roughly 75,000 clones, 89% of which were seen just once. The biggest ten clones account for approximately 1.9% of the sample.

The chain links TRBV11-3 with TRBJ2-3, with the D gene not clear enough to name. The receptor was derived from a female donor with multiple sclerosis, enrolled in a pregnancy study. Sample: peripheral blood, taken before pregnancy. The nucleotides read TGTGCCAGCAGCTTAGCATCAGATACGCAGTATTTT. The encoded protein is CASSLASDTQYF. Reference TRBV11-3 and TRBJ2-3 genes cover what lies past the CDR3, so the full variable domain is EAGVVQSPRYKIIEKKQPVAFWCNPISGHNTLYWYLQNLGQGPELLIRYENEEAVDDSQLPKDRFSAERLKGVDSTLKIQPAELGDSAVYLCASSLASDTQYFGPGTRLTVL.